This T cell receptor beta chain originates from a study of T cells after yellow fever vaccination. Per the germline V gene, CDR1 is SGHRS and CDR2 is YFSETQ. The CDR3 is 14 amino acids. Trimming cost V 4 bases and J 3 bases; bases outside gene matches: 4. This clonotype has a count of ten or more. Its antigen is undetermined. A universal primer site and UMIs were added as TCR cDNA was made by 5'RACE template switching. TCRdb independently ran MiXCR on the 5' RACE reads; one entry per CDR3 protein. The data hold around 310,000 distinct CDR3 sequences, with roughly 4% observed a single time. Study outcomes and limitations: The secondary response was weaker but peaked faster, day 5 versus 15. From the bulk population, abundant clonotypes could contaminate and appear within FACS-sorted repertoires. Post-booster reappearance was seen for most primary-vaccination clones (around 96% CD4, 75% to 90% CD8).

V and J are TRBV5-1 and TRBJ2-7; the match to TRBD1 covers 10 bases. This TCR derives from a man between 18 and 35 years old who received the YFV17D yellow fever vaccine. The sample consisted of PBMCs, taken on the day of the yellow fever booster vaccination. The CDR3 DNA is TGCGCCAGCAGCATCGGGACAGGGGACTACGAGCAGTACGTC. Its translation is CASSIGTGDYEQYV.